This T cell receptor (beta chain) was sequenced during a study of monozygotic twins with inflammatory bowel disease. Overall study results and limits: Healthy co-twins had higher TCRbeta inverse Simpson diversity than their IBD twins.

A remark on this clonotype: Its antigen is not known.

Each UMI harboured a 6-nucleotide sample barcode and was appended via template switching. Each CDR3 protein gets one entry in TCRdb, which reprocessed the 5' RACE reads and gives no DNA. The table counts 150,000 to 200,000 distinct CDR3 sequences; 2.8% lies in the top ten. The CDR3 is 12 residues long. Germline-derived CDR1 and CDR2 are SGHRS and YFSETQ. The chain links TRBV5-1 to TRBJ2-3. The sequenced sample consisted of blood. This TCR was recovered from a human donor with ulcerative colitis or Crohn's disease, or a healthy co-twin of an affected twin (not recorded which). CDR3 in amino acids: CASSLEADTQYF.